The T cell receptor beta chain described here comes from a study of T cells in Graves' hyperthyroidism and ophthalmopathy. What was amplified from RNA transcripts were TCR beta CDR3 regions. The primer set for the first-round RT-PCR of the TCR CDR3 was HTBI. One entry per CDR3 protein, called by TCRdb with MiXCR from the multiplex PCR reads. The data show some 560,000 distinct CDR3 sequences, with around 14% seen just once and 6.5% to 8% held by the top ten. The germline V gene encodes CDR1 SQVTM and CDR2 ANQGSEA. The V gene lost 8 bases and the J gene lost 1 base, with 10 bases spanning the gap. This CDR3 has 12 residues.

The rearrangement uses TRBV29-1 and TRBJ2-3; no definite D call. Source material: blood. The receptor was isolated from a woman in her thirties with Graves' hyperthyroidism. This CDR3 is CSSLLGTDTQYF. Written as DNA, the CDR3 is TGCAGCTCTCTACTCGGCACAGATACGCAGTATTTT.